Below, 26 T cell receptor beta chains from the same sample are listed, as sequenced in a study of OX40 agonist ivuxolimab in advanced cancers. Method: immunoSEQ multiplex PCR; TCRdb's copy keeps in-frame clones and lacks some. The sample includes over 50,000 clones, approximately 91% of them seen just once. Sequenced material: CD4+ or CD8+ T cells sorted from blood, taken in a trial of the OX40 agonist ivuxolimab. All receptors derive from an adult with an advanced solid tumor such as melanoma, head and neck, liver or kidney cancer.

This chain joins TRBV5-1 and TRBJ1-3; D not certain. Germline-derived CDR1 and CDR2 are SGHRS and YFSETQ. V lost 4 bases to trimming and J lost 0 bases, with 8 bases between them. The CDR3 spans 14 residues. DNA of the CDR3: TGCGCCAGCAGCGATATATCCTCTGGAAACACCATATATTTT. Translating gives CASSDISSGNTIYF. The variable domain in full, completed from reference TRBV5-1 and TRBJ1-3, reads KAGVTQTPRYLIKTRGQQVTLSCSPISGHRSVSWYQQTPGQGLQFLFEYFSETQRNKGNFPGRFSGRQFSNSRSEMNVSTLELGDSALYLCASSDISSGNTIYFGEGSWLTVV.

This clone was observed a few times. CDR3 nucleotides: TGCGCCAGCAGCCAAGATACACCCAGGGGCCAGCCCCAGCATTTT. It translates to CASSQDTPRGQPQHF. The chain links TRBV4-1 to TRBJ1-5, with a possible D match to TRBD1 (6 bases). The V and J ends lost 0 bases and 7 bases respectively, with 13 bases between them. The CDR3 is made up of 15 amino acids. The germline V gene encodes CDR1 MGHRA and CDR2 YSYEKL.

V gene TRBV30 combines with J gene TRBJ2-2, with 7 bases matching TRBD1. V lost 3 bases to trimming and J lost 3 bases; unmatched junction nucleotides: 4. CDR1 and CDR2 from the germline V gene are GTSNPN and SVGIG (reference sequence). The CDR3 is made up of 14 amino acids. For the CDR3, the DNA is TGTGCCTGGAGGGGGACAGCTGACACCGGGGAGCTGTTTTTT. It encodes CAWRGTADTGELFF. The complete variable domain, with remaining parts taken from reference TRBV30 and TRBJ2-2, reads SQTIHQWPATLVQPVGSPLSLECTVEGTSNPNLYWYRQAAGRGLQLLFYSVGIGQISSEVPQNLSASRPQDRQFILSSKKLLLSDSGFYLCAWRGTADTGELFFGEGSRLTVL.

This chain's CDR3 is CASSFRRDTEAFF. DNA for the CDR3: TGTGCCAGCAGCTTCCGTAGGGACACTGAAGCTTTCTTT. The chain recombines TRBV13 with TRBJ1-1; D gene ambiguous. Trimming removed 3 bases at V and 3 bases at J, with 8 bases between. CDR3 size: 13 residues. The germline CDR1 and CDR2 sequences are PRHDT and FYEKMQ (reference sequence).

This clone was counted a single time. The CDR3 sequence: CASSPTDPRALNTEAFF. CDR3 DNA sequence: TGTGCCAGCAGTCCTACAGATCCCAGGGCCTTGAACACTGAAGCTTTCTTT. The J gene is TRBJ1-1, the V gene TRBV2; maybe TRBD1 (5 bases). CDR3 length: 17 residues. V shed 5 bases and J shed 0 bases, with 19 bases lying between them. Germline loops: CDR1 SNHLY, CDR2 FYNNEI.

This clone was found a few times. For the CDR3, the DNA is TGTGCCAGCAGCTTGGTCGGAGGACAGCGAGGAAACACCATATATTTT. Its translation: CASSLVGGQRGNTIYF. The chain recombines TRBV5-6 with TRBJ1-3; the D gene is possibly TRBD1 (6 bases). The germline CDR1 and CDR2 sequences are SGHDT and YYEEEE. CDR3 length: 16 amino acids. The ends were cut back, 0 bases at V and 4 bases at J, with 14 bases in the middle.

The chain links TRBV7-2 to TRBJ2-5, with 9 positions matching TRBD2. J gave up 5 bases and V 4 bases, and 8 bases lay outside the gene matches. CDR1 is SGHTA and CDR2 is FQGNSA in the germline V gene. This CDR3 is built from 15 residues. The chain's CDR3 is CASSSPSGVSETQYF. In DNA form, the CDR3 reads TGTGCCAGCAGCTCCCCTAGCGGGGTTTCGGAGACCCAGTACTTC.

The rearrangement uses TRBV30 and TRBJ1-2; 8 bases align to TRBD1. V gave up 0 bases and J gave up 7 bases; unmatched junction bases: 4. Germline V lookup: CDR1 GTSNPN, CDR2 SVGIG (reference sequence). The CDR3 totals 13 residues. The CDR3 DNA is TGTGCCTGGAGTGTTCAGGGGGCGCGTGGCTACACCTTC. The encoded protein is CAWSVQGARGYTF.

The V gene is TRBV18, the J gene TRBJ2-3; no firm D call. The CDR3 length is 12 residues. Germline CDR1 and CDR2: KGHSH and LQKENI. The V end was cut by 5 bases, the J end by 4 bases, with 7 bases between. The CDR3 reads CASSGVADTQYF. CDR3 DNA: TGTGCCAGCTCAGGAGTAGCAGATACGCAGTATTTT.

This clone was seen a few times. The V gene is TRBV5-3, the J gene TRBJ1-5; D ambiguous. TRBV5-3 is sorted into the ORF group, with uncertain function. The CDR3 spans 11 residues. V was cut by 9 bases and J by 7 bases, with 11 bases left in between. CDR3: CANPYGQPQHF. As DNA, the CDR3 is TGTGCCAACCCCTATGGGCAGCCCCAGCATTTT.

This clone was counted once. The chain carries TRBV18 and TRBJ1-4; possible D gene TRBD1, 5 bases. This CDR3 is 17 amino acids long. V lost 2 bases, J lost 0 bases, and 13 bases lay in between. Germline V gene sequence: CDR1 KGHSH, CDR2 LQKENI. The CDR3 nucleotides are TGTGCCAGCTCACCAGTCTCAGGGTCTGCAACTAATGAAAAACTGTTTTTT. This codes for CASSPVSGSATNEKLFF.

This chain links TRBV2 with TRBJ2-7; D is unresolved. The CDR3 length is 14 residues. The ends were cut back, 1 base at V and 3 bases at J, with 10 bases in the middle. Germline V lookup: CDR1 SNHLY, CDR2 FYNNEI. The CDR3 DNA sequence: TGTGCCAGCAGTGAAGTTGGGGATTTCTACGAGCAGTACTTC. Translated: CASSEVGDFYEQYF. Combining the CDR3 with reference TRBV2 and TRBJ2-7 gives the whole variable domain EPEVTQTPSHQVTQMGQEVILRCVPISNHLYFYWYRQILGQKVEFLVSFYNNEISEKSEIFDDQFSVERPDGSNFTLKIRSTKLEDSAMYFCASSEVGDFYEQYFGPGTRLTVT.

The chain is built from TRBV21-1 and TRBJ1-4; the tabulated D call, TRBD1, remains unverified against the DNA. TRBV21-1 is noted as a pseudogene. The CDR3 runs to 14 residues. This CDR3 is CASSKGGLLEKLFF. The DNA of the CDR3 is TGTGCCAGCAGCAAAGGGGGGCTGCTAGAAAAACTGTTTTTT.

The V call is TRBV6-6, the J call TRBJ2-1; either TRBD1 or TRBD2 may fit D (6 bases each). Trimming removed 7 bases from V and 8 bases from J, with 21 bases in between. The CDR3 has 15 amino acids. Germline CDR1 and CDR2: MNHNY and SVGAGI (reference sequence). CDR3 residues: CASTVGGRPGHEQFF. The CDR3 DNA sequence: TGTGCCAGCACCGTAGGGGGGCGGCCAGGACATGAGCAGTTCTTC.

This sequence joins TRBV5-1 and TRBJ2-3; 9 positions match TRBD2. The germline gives CDR1 SGHRS, CDR2 YFSETQ. This CDR3 spans 15 amino acids. The J segment lost 5 bases and the V segment lost 4 bases, leaving 8 bases of the junction unmatched. The DNA for the CDR3 is TGCGCCAGCAGCCTTAGCGGGAGTTCTGGAGATACGCAGTATTTT. Translated: CASSLSGSSGDTQYF. The full variable domain, in which reference TRBV5-1 and TRBJ2-3 provide the parts outside the CDR3, is KAGVTQTPRYLIKTRGQQVTLSCSPISGHRSVSWYQQTPGQGLQFLFEYFSETQRNKGNFPGRFSGRQFSNSRSEMNVSTLELGDSALYLCASSLSGSSGDTQYFGPGTRLTVL.

This clone turned up a few times. The chain is built from TRBV2 and TRBJ1-1; D not resolved. Trimming took off 5 bases at V and 0 bases at J, with 7 bases between the two ends. Germline lookup yields CDR1 SNHLY and CDR2 FYNNEI. There are 13 residues in the CDR3. The CDR3 bases are TGTGCCAGCAGTACCATCATGAACACTGAAGCTTTCTTT. It encodes CASSTIMNTEAFF.

V is TRBV10-1 and J is TRBJ2-1; D perhaps matches TRBD1 (5 bases). Trimming pared 5 bases from V and 10 bases from J, leaving 18 bases between. CDR3 length equals 14 residues. Germline V lookup: CDR1 WNHNN, CDR2 SYGVQD (reference sequence). CDR3 nucleotides: TGCGCCAGCAGTCAGGACACACTTGTTGGGGAGCAGTTCTTC. Translating gives CASSQDTLVGEQFF.

This rearrangement joins TRBV5-5 to TRBJ1-5; D uncertain. Germline assignment: CDR1 SGHKS and CDR2 YYEKEE (reference sequence). CDR3 length: 16 amino acids. V lost 3 bases, J lost 6 bases, and 19 bases lay in between. The CDR3 is CASSSSGGGRSQPQHF. The CDR3 DNA reads as TGTGCCAGCAGCTCCTCAGGAGGAGGGCGAAGTCAGCCCCAGCATTTT.

This chain connects TRBV28 to TRBJ2-1; D gene ambiguous. The germline V and J ends were trimmed by 4 bases and 7 bases, with 20 bases remaining between them. In germline, CDR1 is MDHEN, CDR2 SYDVKM. The length of the CDR3 is 16 residues. CDR3 nucleotides: TGTGCCAGCAGTTCCCCTGACCCAAAGACTGGGAATGAGCAGTTCTTC. Translating gives CASSSPDPKTGNEQFF.

The chain recombines TRBV28 with TRBJ2-1; 8 nucleotides match TRBD2. This CDR3 has 14 amino acids. V was pared by 8 bases and J by 1 base, with 4 bases of the junction left unmatched. Per the germline V gene, CDR1 is MDHEN and CDR2 is SYDVKM. As DNA, the CDR3 is TGTGCCAGCGGGAGCGGGAGTTCCTACAATGAGCAGTTCTTC. This translates into CASGSGSSYNEQFF.

The chain uses TRBV30 and TRBJ1-5; D may be TRBD1 (6 bases). The CDR3 has 15 residues. V was shortened by 4 bases and J by 4 bases, with 17 bases between the two germline ends. Looked up from germline, CDR1 is GTSNPN and CDR2 is SVGIG (reference sequence). The CDR3 DNA sequence: TGTGCCTGGAATCGGGGGACAATGGCGAATCAGCCCCAGCATTTT. It encodes CAWNRGTMANQPQHF.

The V and J genes are TRBV28 and TRBJ1-1; the D gene is possibly TRBD1 (5 bases). There are 12 residues in the CDR3. V was shortened by 1 base and J by 10 bases, with 10 bases between the two germline ends. CDR1 and CDR2 from the germline V gene are MDHEN and SYDVKM. CDR3: CASSLSGGAAFF. Written as DNA, the CDR3 is TGTGCCAGCAGTTTATCGGGCGGGGCAGCTTTCTTT. Full variable domain (outside the CDR3, taken from reference TRBV28 and TRBJ1-1): DVKVTQSSRYLVKRTGEKVFLECVQDMDHENMFWYRQDPGLGLRLIYFSYDVKMKEKGDIPEGYSVSREKKERFSLILESASTNQTSMYLCASSLSGGAAFFGQGTRLTVV.

The chain employs TRBV21-1 and TRBJ2-3; the table's D call, TRBD2, was not checked against the DNA. TRBV21-1 is given as a pseudogene. This CDR3 has 17 amino acids. The CDR3: CASHGHVRASGTDTQYF. The CDR3 nucleotides are TGTGCCAGCCATGGACACGTTCGGGCTAGCGGCACAGATACGCAGTATTTT.

This chain connects TRBV7-9 to TRBJ1-4; D gene uncertain. The CDR3 loop spans 14 amino acids. Trimming cost V 5 bases and J 2 bases, with 9 bases left between them. Germline values: CDR1 SEHNR, CDR2 FQNEAQ (reference sequence). Here the CDR3 DNA reads TGTGCCAGCAGCGATCGGCTGACTAATGAAAAACTGTTTTTT. It codes for CASSDRLTNEKLFF.

The rearrangement uses TRBV6-1 and TRBJ2-1; possibly TRBD1 for D (6 bases). The CDR3 runs to 12 residues. Trimming stripped 6 bases from V and 10 bases from J, with 13 bases between. Germline-derived CDR1 and CDR2 are MNHNS and SASEGT. The CDR3 here is CASSPRGGEQFF. CDR3 nucleotides: TGTGCCAGCAGCCCCAGGGGTGGGGAGCAGTTCTTC.

This sequence joins TRBV11-3 and TRBJ2-3, with D perhaps matching TRBD2 (5 bases). This CDR3 is 14 amino acids long. Germline-derived CDR1 and CDR2 are SGHNT and YENEEA. Trimming shortened V by 5 bases and J by 1 base, and 10 bases separated the two germline ends. In DNA form, the CDR3 reads TGTGCCAGCAGCCCCGGACTCCGCACAGATACGCAGTATTTT. As protein: CASSPGLRTDTQYF.